Listed here is a single T cell receptor (beta chain). Its binding antigen is unknown. No per-base quality is available; no much larger clone lies one base away. The trial excluded patients who had a history of autoimmune disease or were on systemic immunosuppression. Peripheral blood for TCR sequencing was collected from all dose cohorts at baseline, on cycle 4 day 1, and on cycle 7 day 1. Samples came from an open-label, multicenter, first-in-human phase I dose-escalation trial of ivuxolimab. Adults with locally advanced or metastatic head and neck squamous cell, hepatocellular, melanoma or renal cell carcinoma were enrolled in the trial. Before TCR sequencing, CD4+ T cells and CD8+ T cells were sorted from peripheral blood as separate populations. These data originate in a study of OX40 agonist ivuxolimab in advanced cancers. As for the study more broadly: Ivuxolimab was an agonistic, fully human IgG2 monoclonal antibody directed against OX40 (CD134), a costimulatory receptor. Prior anti-PD-1, anti-PD-L1 or anti-CTLA-4 therapy was permitted, and 40% of dose-escalation patients had received checkpoint inhibitors. Peripheral TCRbeta sequencing aimed to test whether ivuxolimab altered TCR sequence diversity and caused clonal T-cell expansion. Among the roughly 54 dose-escalation patients, approximately 20 had hepatocellular carcinoma, 15 or so melanoma, 9 renal cell carcinoma and 9 head and neck cancer. In the dose-escalation cohort, approximately 80% of patients were male, and the mean age was roughly 60 years with a range of roughly 20 to 85. Three dose-escalation patients achieved partial responses, one with hepatocellular carcinoma and two with cutaneous melanoma. Intravenous ivuxolimab was administered to patients every 2 weeks at six dose levels: 0.01, 0.1, 0.3, 1.5, 3 and 10 mg/kg. The paper describes the monotherapy dose-escalation part (N of about 52 patients) of the phase I trial of ivuxolimab.

The germline V gene (reference sequence) yields LNHNV for CDR1 and YYDKDF for CDR2. V gives up 0 bases and J gives up 0 bases, and the segment between their germline ends measures 10 bases. Reading from cysteine to phenylalanine, the CDR3 counts 16 amino acids. Here the CDR3 DNA is all that survives: 48 bases in frame from base 1. Genomic DNA was extracted from sorted cells for sequencing of the TCRbeta CDR3 region. The immunoSEQ Assay was used to sequence the TCRbeta CDR3 regions. The immuneACCESS repertoire file appears here via TCRdb, limited to in-frame rearrangements. These files lack a portion of the clones; in checked studies, under half of the deficit traces to unresolved V genes, and the cause of the others is not known. The table for this sample lists around 40,000 clones; roughly 86% of them were counted only once. The ten largest clones take up roughly 3.4% of the sample. Here is what the overall study found, with its caveats: Low levels of normalized T-cell clonal expansion were also shown by some nonresponding patients. Antigen specificity was not determined for the clonally expanded peripheral T cells. At doses from 0.1 to 3.0 mg/kg, clonal expansion was seen in both CD4+ and CD8+ blood T cells between baseline and week 6. In partial responders in the 0.1-3.0 mg/kg groups, normalized peripheral clonal expansion was found to be among the lowest, especially among CD8+ T cells. After ivuxolimab, expanded clones were on average more numerous among CD8+ T cells than among CD4+ T cells.

The rearrangement joined TRBV15 to TRBJ2-3; no D gene can be assigned with confidence. Material: CD4+ or CD8+ T cells sorted from blood, obtained in a trial of the OX40 agonist ivuxolimab. This receptor was identified in an adult with an advanced solid tumor such as melanoma, head and neck, liver or kidney cancer. The DNA sequence is as follows: TGTGCCACCAGCAGAGATCTGCGAATAAGCACAGATACGCAGTATTTT. It encodes CATSRDLRISTDTQYF.